These T cell receptor beta chains were read from a single sample in a study of T-cell reconstitution after alpha-beta-depleted transplantation in children. TCRdb reprocessed the PCR reads via MiXCR and lists one record per CDR3 protein. The sample shows about 600,000 distinct CDR3 sequences, over 10% of them seen only once. Sequenced here: PBMCs, mostly from graft donor cells, sampled 360 days after TCRalphabeta/CD19-depleted stem cell transplant. The receptors here all came from a male patient younger than 18 who had a stem cell transplant for acute myeloid leukemia, so the T cells may come from the graft donor. The CDR3 runs from the conserved cysteine through the conserved F or W. D genes are given only for firm matches. Clone size appears in some rows only: once, few, many, or a class for an expanded clone.

CDR3 protein: CATSDWPGAKGGANVLTF; CDR3 DNA: TGTGCCACCAGTGATTGGCCAGGGGCAAAAGGTGGGGCCAACGTCCTGACTTTC; clone size: many; D gene: -; J gene: TRBJ2-6; V gene: TRBV24-1
CDR3 protein: CASSLWSSHTDTQYF; CDR3 DNA: TGTGCCAGCAGTTTATGGAGCAGCCACACAGATACGCAGTATTTT; clone size: many; D gene: -; J gene: TRBJ2-3; V gene: TRBV27
CDR3 protein: CASSSWGQVEQYF; CDR3 DNA: TGTGCCAGCAGCTCATGGGGGCAGGTCGAGCAGTACTTC; clone size: many; D gene: -; J gene: TRBJ2-7; V gene: TRBV13
CDR3 protein: CATNGDRGRGDTQYF; CDR3 DNA: TGTGCCACCAACGGGGACAGGGGACGAGGAGATACGCAGTATTTT; clone size: -; D gene: TRBD1; J gene: TRBJ2-3; V gene: TRBV2
CDR3 protein: CASSQDRQIQETQYF; CDR3 DNA: TGCGCCAGCAGCCAAGATCGACAGATCCAAGAGACCCAGTACTTC; clone size: -; D gene: -; J gene: TRBJ2-5; V gene: TRBV4-3
CDR3 protein: CSARGGGDEQFF; CDR3 DNA: TGCAGTGCTAGAGGTGGAGGGGATGAGCAGTTCTTC; clone size: -; D gene: -; J gene: TRBJ2-1; V gene: TRBV20-1
CDR3 protein: CAISEGGGRDTQYF; CDR3 DNA: TGTGCCATCAGTGAGGGGGGGGGCCGGGATACGCAGTATTTT; clone size: few; D gene: -; J gene: TRBJ2-3; V gene: TRBV10-3
CDR3 protein: CSGEAGNTDTQYF; CDR3 DNA: TGCAGCGGTGAAGCGGGAAACACAGATACGCAGTATTTT; clone size: many; D gene: TRBD2; J gene: TRBJ2-3; V gene: TRBV20-1
CDR3 protein: CASSPGVAGPTDTQYF; CDR3 DNA: TGTGCCAGCAGCCCGGGGGTAGCGGGACCCACAGATACGCAGTATTTT; clone size: many; D gene: TRBD2; J gene: TRBJ2-3; V gene: TRBV5-5
CDR3 protein: CASSQNTGFLFSGANVLTF; CDR3 DNA: TGTGCCAGCAGTCAGAACACAGGGTTCCTCTTCTCTGGGGCCAACGTCCTGACTTTC; clone size: -; D gene: -; J gene: TRBJ2-6; V gene: TRBV6-2/TRBV6-3
CDR3 protein: CASSLSRAPNYGYTF; CDR3 DNA: TGTGCCAGCAGTTTGTCCCGGGCACCTAACTATGGCTACACCTTC; clone size: -; D gene: -; J gene: TRBJ1-2; V gene: TRBV28
CDR3 protein: CASSSTDRDDEQYF; CDR3 DNA: TGTGCCAGCAGTTCCACGGACAGGGATGACGAGCAGTACTTC; clone size: few; D gene: TRBD1; J gene: TRBJ2-7; V gene: TRBV27
CDR3 protein: CASSRRRGLAGDNEQFF; CDR3 DNA: TGTGCCAGCAGCCGACGCCGGGGACTAGCGGGAGACAATGAGCAGTTCTTC; clone size: -; D gene: TRBD2; J gene: TRBJ2-1; V gene: TRBV7-2
CDR3 protein: CASSSPRRATNEKLFF; CDR3 DNA: TGTGCCAGCAGTTCTCCTCGACGGGCAACTAATGAAAAACTGTTTTTT; clone size: many; D gene: -; J gene: TRBJ1-4; V gene: TRBV28
CDR3 protein: CSVETTRIPYEQYF; CDR3 DNA: TGCAGCGTTGAAACCACCCGGATCCCCTACGAGCAGTACTTC; clone size: -; D gene: -; J gene: TRBJ2-7; V gene: TRBV29-1
CDR3 protein: CATSRDSAGAGEQYF; CDR3 DNA: TGTGCCACCAGCAGAGATTCAGCGGGAGCGGGGGAGCAGTACTTC; clone size: many; D gene: TRBD2; J gene: TRBJ2-7; V gene: TRBV15
CDR3 protein: CASSPTGVWQPQHF; CDR3 DNA: TGTGCCAGCAGTCCCACAGGGGTCTGGCAGCCCCAGCATTTT; clone size: -; D gene: TRBD1; J gene: TRBJ1-5; V gene: TRBV12-3/TRBV12-4
CDR3 protein: CASSLLAGPVYEQYF; CDR3 DNA: TGTGCCAGCAGTTTGTTAGCGGGGCCAGTCTACGAGCAGTACTTC; clone size: -; D gene: TRBD2; J gene: TRBJ2-7; V gene: TRBV28
CDR3 protein: CANPLAGVNKNIQYF; CDR3 DNA: TGTGCCAACCCACTCGCAGGGGTCAATAAAAACATTCAGTACTTC; clone size: -; D gene: -; J gene: TRBJ2-4; V gene: TRBV11-2
CDR3 protein: CASSFVEDTEAFF; CDR3 DNA: TGTGCCAGCAGTTTTGTGGAGGACACTGAAGCTTTCTTT; clone size: few; D gene: -; J gene: TRBJ1-1; V gene: TRBV6-2/TRBV6-3
CDR3 protein: CASSGGMYNEQFF; CDR3 DNA: TGCGCCAGTTCGGGGGGGATGTACAATGAGCAGTTCTTC; clone size: few; D gene: TRBD2; J gene: TRBJ2-1; V gene: TRBV5-1
CDR3 protein: CASSLERDWENEQFF; CDR3 DNA: TGTGCCAGCAGCCTCGAACGGGACTGGGAAAATGAGCAGTTCTTC; clone size: -; D gene: -; J gene: TRBJ2-1; V gene: TRBV4-2
CDR3 protein: CASSLDMADTGELFF; CDR3 DNA: TGTGCCAGCAGTTTAGACATGGCGGACACCGGGGAGCTGTTTTTT; clone size: many; D gene: -; J gene: TRBJ2-2; V gene: TRBV12-3/TRBV12-4
CDR3 protein: CASSLQGVPWPQHF; CDR3 DNA: TGTGCCAGCAGCCTACAAGGGGTGCCTTGGCCCCAGCATTTT; clone size: few; D gene: -; J gene: TRBJ1-5; V gene: TRBV6-2/TRBV6-3
CDR3 protein: CASSERLGRGDTQYF; CDR3 DNA: TGTGCCAGCAGTGAACGACTCGGGAGAGGAGATACGCAGTATTTT; clone size: -; D gene: -; J gene: TRBJ2-3; V gene: TRBV2
CDR3 protein: CASSAGGLAGVYEQYF; CDR3 DNA: TGTGCCAGCAGCGCAGGTGGGCTAGCGGGAGTATACGAGCAGTACTTC; clone size: few; D gene: TRBD2; J gene: TRBJ2-7; V gene: TRBV13
CDR3 protein: CASSYAPGVLDTQYF; CDR3 DNA: TGTGCCAGCAGTTATGCGCCCGGAGTTCTAGATACGCAGTATTTT; clone size: -; D gene: -; J gene: TRBJ2-3; V gene: TRBV6-5
CDR3 protein: CSARGFSTDTQYF; CDR3 DNA: TGCAGTGCTAGGGGGTTTAGCACAGATACGCAGTATTTT; clone size: -; D gene: -; J gene: TRBJ2-3; V gene: TRBV20-1
CDR3 protein: CSAREAERARNYGYTF; CDR3 DNA: TGCAGTGCTAGAGAGGCGGAAAGAGCCCGTAACTATGGCTACACCTTC; clone size: -; D gene: -; J gene: TRBJ1-2; V gene: TRBV20-1
CDR3 protein: CASSHTLGQLFLAKNIQYF; CDR3 DNA: TGTGCCAGCAGCCACACCCTGGGACAGCTCTTTTTAGCCAAAAACATTCAGTACTTC; clone size: few; D gene: TRBD1; J gene: TRBJ2-4; V gene: TRBV28
CDR3 protein: CASSPRRGLASYEQYF; CDR3 DNA: TGTGCCAGCAGCCCGCGGCGGGGACTAGCGTCTTACGAGCAGTACTTC; clone size: -; D gene: TRBD2; J gene: TRBJ2-7; V gene: TRBV9
CDR3 protein: CSARDPPRVIDEQFF; CDR3 DNA: TGCAGTGCTAGAGATCCTCCCAGGGTCATCGATGAGCAGTTCTTC; clone size: -; D gene: -; J gene: TRBJ2-1; V gene: TRBV20-1
CDR3 protein: CASSFRLAVNTGELFF; CDR3 DNA: TGTGCCAGCAGTTTTAGACTAGCGGTAAACACCGGGGAGCTGTTTTTT; clone size: many; D gene: TRBD2; J gene: TRBJ2-2; V gene: TRBV12-3/TRBV12-4
CDR3 protein: CASSPPDRVKGTEAFF; CDR3 DNA: TGTGCCAGCAGCCCTCCGGACAGGGTCAAAGGCACTGAAGCTTTCTTT; clone size: few; D gene: TRBD1; J gene: TRBJ1-1; V gene: TRBV7-2
CDR3 protein: CASSLRRLAGEETQYF; CDR3 DNA: TGTGCTAGCAGCTTACGGAGACTAGCGGGCGAGGAGACCCAGTACTTC; clone size: few; D gene: TRBD2; J gene: TRBJ2-5; V gene: TRBV7-7
CDR3 protein: CASSLSQGLFGNTIYF; CDR3 DNA: TGTGCCAGCAGCTTGAGTCAGGGATTATTCGGAAACACCATATATTTT; clone size: once; D gene: -; J gene: TRBJ1-3; V gene: TRBV7-6
CDR3 protein: CASREIAGAPYNEQFF; CDR3 DNA: TGTGCCAGTAGAGAAATAGCGGGAGCCCCCTACAATGAGCAGTTCTTC; clone size: -; D gene: TRBD2; J gene: TRBJ2-1; V gene: TRBV19
CDR3 protein: CASSSPGHEQYF; CDR3 DNA: TGTGCCAGCAGTTCCCCGGGTCACGAGCAGTACTTC; clone size: -; D gene: -; J gene: TRBJ2-7; V gene: TRBV6-5
CDR3 protein: CASSLVGQVAYEQYF; CDR3 DNA: TGTGCCAGCAGCTTGGTAGGCCAGGTAGCCTACGAGCAGTACTTC; clone size: few; D gene: -; J gene: TRBJ2-7; V gene: TRBV5-5
CDR3 protein: CASSRSFNEQFF; CDR3 DNA: TGTGCCAGCAGCCGATCTTTCAATGAGCAGTTCTTC; clone size: many; D gene: -; J gene: TRBJ2-1; V gene: TRBV28
CDR3 protein: CASSLDSGSFGELFF; CDR3 DNA: TGTGCCAGCAGCTTGGATAGCGGGAGTTTCGGGGAGCTGTTTTTT; clone size: many; D gene: TRBD2; J gene: TRBJ2-2; V gene: TRBV7-3
CDR3 protein: CSARGSPWGNQPQHF; CDR3 DNA: TGCAGTGCTAGAGGTTCGCCCTGGGGCAATCAGCCCCAGCATTTT; clone size: -; D gene: -; J gene: TRBJ1-5; V gene: TRBV20-1
CDR3 protein: CASSLWWGQENYEQYF; CDR3 DNA: TGTGCCAGCAGTTTATGGTGGGGGCAGGAGAACTACGAGCAGTACTTC; clone size: few; D gene: -; J gene: TRBJ2-7; V gene: TRBV27
CDR3 protein: CSLDRDSKGDYGYTF; CDR3 DNA: TGCAGCCTCGACCGGGACAGCAAAGGTGACTATGGCTACACCTTC; clone size: -; D gene: TRBD1; J gene: TRBJ1-2; V gene: TRBV29-1
CDR3 protein: CSVEGQGPRAFF; CDR3 DNA: TGCAGCGTTGAAGGACAAGGGCCGCGAGCTTTCTTT; clone size: many; D gene: -; J gene: TRBJ1-1; V gene: TRBV29-1
CDR3 protein: CASIGPTPNNEQFF; CDR3 DNA: TGTGCTTCCATTGGCCCGACCCCAAACAATGAGCAGTTCTTC; clone size: -; D gene: -; J gene: TRBJ2-1; V gene: TRBV10-3
CDR3 protein: CASDKDHGSNIQYF; CDR3 DNA: TGTGCCAGTGATAAAGATCATGGGAGCAACATTCAGTACTTC; clone size: -; D gene: -; J gene: TRBJ2-4; V gene: TRBV19
CDR3 protein: CSVAGVGRNRQNTGELFF; CDR3 DNA: TGCAGCGTAGCAGGGGTCGGGAGGAACCGCCAGAACACCGGGGAGCTGTTTTTT; clone size: few; D gene: -; J gene: TRBJ2-2; V gene: TRBV29-1
CDR3 protein: CASSFNGRAYEQYF; CDR3 DNA: TGTGCCAGCAGCTTTAACGGGAGGGCCTACGAGCAGTACTTC; clone size: few; D gene: TRBD2; J gene: TRBJ2-7; V gene: TRBV7-8
CDR3 protein: CASSLLKNSPLHF; CDR3 DNA: TGTGCCAGCAGTTTGTTAAAGAATTCACCCCTCCACTTT; clone size: many; D gene: -; J gene: TRBJ1-6; V gene: TRBV28
CDR3 protein: CSASLSFQETQYF; CDR3 DNA: TGCAGTGCTAGTCTGTCATTTCAAGAGACCCAGTACTTC; clone size: many; D gene: -; J gene: TRBJ2-5; V gene: TRBV20-1
CDR3 protein: CAISFLLGREQYF; CDR3 DNA: TGTGCCATCAGCTTTCTGCTGGGGAGAGAGCAGTACTTC; clone size: -; D gene: -; J gene: TRBJ2-7; V gene: TRBV10-3
CDR3 protein: CASSYGTSKSTDTQYF; CDR3 DNA: TGTGCCAGCAGTTACGGGACCTCAAAAAGCACAGATACGCAGTATTTT; clone size: few; D gene: -; J gene: TRBJ2-3; V gene: TRBV6-2/TRBV6-3
CDR3 protein: CASSQEWQGAREQYF; CDR3 DNA: TGTGCCAGCAGCCAAGAATGGCAGGGGGCTCGGGAGCAGTACTTC; clone size: -; D gene: TRBD1; J gene: TRBJ2-7; V gene: TRBV3-1
CDR3 protein: CASLDRRSDTDTQYF; CDR3 DNA: TGTGCCAGCTTGGACAGGAGGTCGGACACAGATACGCAGTATTTT; clone size: few; D gene: TRBD1; J gene: TRBJ2-3; V gene: TRBV5-4
CDR3 protein: CASSLGGQGNEQYF; CDR3 DNA: TGCGCCAGCAGCTTGGGGGGACAGGGAAACGAGCAGTACTTC; clone size: few; D gene: TRBD1; J gene: TRBJ2-7; V gene: TRBV5-1
CDR3 protein: CASSLGGTGNYEQYF; CDR3 DNA: TGTGCCAGCAGCTTAGGAGGGACAGGGAATTACGAGCAGTACTTC; clone size: many; D gene: TRBD1; J gene: TRBJ2-7; V gene: TRBV7-8
CDR3 protein: CASSQTDGGTYEQYF; CDR3 DNA: TGTGCCAGCAGCCAGACGGACGGGGGTACCTACGAGCAGTACTTC; clone size: many; D gene: -; J gene: TRBJ2-7; V gene: TRBV7-8
CDR3 protein: CASSRTGLTEKLFF; CDR3 DNA: TGTGCCAGCTCACGGACAGGGCTTACTGAAAAACTGTTTTTT; clone size: -; D gene: TRBD1; J gene: TRBJ1-4; V gene: TRBV18